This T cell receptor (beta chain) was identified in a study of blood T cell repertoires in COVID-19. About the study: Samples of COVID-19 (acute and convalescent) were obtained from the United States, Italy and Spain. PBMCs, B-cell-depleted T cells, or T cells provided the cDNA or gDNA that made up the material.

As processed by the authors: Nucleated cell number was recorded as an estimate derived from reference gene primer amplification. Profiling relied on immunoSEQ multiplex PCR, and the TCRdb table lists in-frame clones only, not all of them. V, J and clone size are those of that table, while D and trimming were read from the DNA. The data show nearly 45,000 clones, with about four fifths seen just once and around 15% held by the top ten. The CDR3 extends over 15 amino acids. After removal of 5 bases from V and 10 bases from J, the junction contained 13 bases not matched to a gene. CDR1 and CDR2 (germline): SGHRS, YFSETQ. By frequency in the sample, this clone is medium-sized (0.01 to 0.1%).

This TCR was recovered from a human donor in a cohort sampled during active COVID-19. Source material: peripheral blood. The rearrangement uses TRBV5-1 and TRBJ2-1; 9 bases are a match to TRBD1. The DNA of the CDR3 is TGCGCCAGCAGACAGGGGGCGACCTCCGGCCGGGAGCAGTTCTTC. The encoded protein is CASRQGATSGREQFF.